This T cell receptor beta chain was sequenced for a study of graft-versus-host responses after intestinal transplantation. Study background: Anti-thymocyte globulin induction was given to all recipients, followed by tacrolimus and steroids for about 3 years.

Worth noting for this clone: No antigen is known for it.

Broader study findings: Allografts of one patient group, those with graft-donor T cell macrochimerism, had high graft-versus-host to host-versus-graft clonal ratios.

The method was immunoSEQ multiplex PCR; TCRdb's version includes in-frame clones alone and lacks a portion of them. The table lists around 69,000 clones, 90% of them singletons. The CDR3 sequence is 17 residues long. V lost 0 bases, J lost 8 bases, and 20 bases lay in between. Germline values: CDR1 SGHDN, CDR2 FVKESK. The receptor was isolated from a human donor who was the organ donor for an intestinal transplant. The chain uses TRBV14 and TRBJ2-1; D might be TRBD2 (7 bases). The specimen comprised unstimulated CD8+ T cells sorted from spleen or lymph node cells, sampled before transplant. DNA of the CDR3: TGTGCCAGCAGCCAAGATGGGGGGGGGCGGTGTAGCGATGAGCAGTTCTTC. The encoded protein is CASSQDGGGRCSDEQFF.